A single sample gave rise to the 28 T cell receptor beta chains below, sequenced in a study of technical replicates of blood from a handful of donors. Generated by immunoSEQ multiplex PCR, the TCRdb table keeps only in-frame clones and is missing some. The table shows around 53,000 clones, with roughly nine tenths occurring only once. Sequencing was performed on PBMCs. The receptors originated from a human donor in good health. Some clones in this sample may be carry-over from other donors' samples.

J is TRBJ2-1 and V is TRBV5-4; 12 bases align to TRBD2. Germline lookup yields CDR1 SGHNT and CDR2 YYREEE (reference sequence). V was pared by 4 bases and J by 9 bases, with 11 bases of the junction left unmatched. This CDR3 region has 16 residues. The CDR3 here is CASSRTSGALRGEQFF. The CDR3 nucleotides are TGTGCCAGCAGCCGGACTAGCGGGGCCCTCCGGGGTGAGCAGTTCTTC.

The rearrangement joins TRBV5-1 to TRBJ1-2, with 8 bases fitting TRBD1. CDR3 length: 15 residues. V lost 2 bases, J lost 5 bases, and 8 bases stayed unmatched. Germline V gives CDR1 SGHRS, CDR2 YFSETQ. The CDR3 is CASSFPDGTGYGYTF. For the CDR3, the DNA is TGCGCCAGCAGCTTCCCTGATGGGACAGGTTATGGCTACACCTTC.

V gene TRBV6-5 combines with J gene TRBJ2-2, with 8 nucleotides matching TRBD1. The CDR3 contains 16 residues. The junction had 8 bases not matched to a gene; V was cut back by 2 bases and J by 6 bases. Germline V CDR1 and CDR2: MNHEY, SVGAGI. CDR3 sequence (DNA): TGTGCCAGCAGTTACCCAGGGGGCTCGCCCCCCGGGGAGCTGTTTTTT. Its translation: CASSYPGGSPPGELFF.

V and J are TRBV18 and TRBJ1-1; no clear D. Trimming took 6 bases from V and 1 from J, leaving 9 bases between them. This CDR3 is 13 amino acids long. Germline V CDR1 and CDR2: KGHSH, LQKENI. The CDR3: CASSSVRNTEAFF. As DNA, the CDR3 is TGTGCCAGCTCTTCCGTCCGGAACACTGAAGCTTTCTTT.

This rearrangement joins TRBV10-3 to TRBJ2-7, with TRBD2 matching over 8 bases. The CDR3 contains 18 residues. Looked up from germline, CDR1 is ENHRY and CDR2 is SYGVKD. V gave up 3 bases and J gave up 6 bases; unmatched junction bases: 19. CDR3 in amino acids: CAISDTGLTGTRFSEQYF. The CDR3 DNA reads TGTGCCATCAGTGACACCGGGTTGACCGGGACTAGGTTTTCCGAGCAGTACTTC.

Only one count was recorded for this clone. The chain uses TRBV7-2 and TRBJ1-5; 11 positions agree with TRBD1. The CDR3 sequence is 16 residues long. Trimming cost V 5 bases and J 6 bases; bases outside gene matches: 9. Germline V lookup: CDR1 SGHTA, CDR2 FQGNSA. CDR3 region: CASSTEGTGGGQPQHF. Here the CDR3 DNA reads TGTGCCAGCAGCACCGAAGGGACAGGGGGAGGTCAGCCCCAGCATTTT. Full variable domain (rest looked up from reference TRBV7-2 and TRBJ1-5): GAGVSQSPSNKVTEKGKDVELRCDPISGHTALYWYRQSLGQGLEFLIYFQGNSAPDKSGLPSDRFSAERTGGSVSTLTIQRTQQEDSAVYLCASSTEGTGGGQPQHFGDGTRLSIL.

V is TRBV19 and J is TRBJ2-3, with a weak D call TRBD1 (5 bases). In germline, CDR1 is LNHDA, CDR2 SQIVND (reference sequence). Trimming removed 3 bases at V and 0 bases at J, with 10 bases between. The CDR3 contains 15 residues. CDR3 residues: CASSINRFSTDTQYF. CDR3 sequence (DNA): TGTGCCAGTAGTATTAACAGGTTTAGCACAGATACGCAGTATTTT.

The CDR3 sequence: CASSFQGPETQYF. CDR3 coding DNA: TGTGCCAGCAGCTTCCAGGGGCCCGAGACCCAGTACTTC. This chain uses TRBV7-9 with TRBJ2-5; D is perhaps TRBD1 (6 bases). Trimming took 3 bases from V and 5 from J, leaving 10 bases between them. The V gene's germline CDR1 is SEHNR and CDR2 FQNEAQ (reference sequence). The CDR3 runs to 13 residues.

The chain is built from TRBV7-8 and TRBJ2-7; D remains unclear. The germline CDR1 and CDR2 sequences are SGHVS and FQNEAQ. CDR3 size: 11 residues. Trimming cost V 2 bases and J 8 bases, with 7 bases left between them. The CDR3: CASSLYSQQYF. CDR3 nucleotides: TGTGCCAGCAGCTTATACTCCCAGCAGTACTTC.

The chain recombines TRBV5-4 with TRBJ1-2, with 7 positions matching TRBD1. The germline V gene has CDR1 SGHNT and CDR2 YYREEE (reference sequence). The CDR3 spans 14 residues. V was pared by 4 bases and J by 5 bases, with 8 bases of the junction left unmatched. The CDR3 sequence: CASSLGQAVYGYTF. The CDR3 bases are TGTGCCAGCAGCCTAGGACAGGCCGTTTATGGCTACACCTTC. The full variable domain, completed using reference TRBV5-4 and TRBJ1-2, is ETGVTQSPTHLIKTRGQQVTLRCSSQSGHNTVSWYQQALGQGPQFIFQYYREEENGRGNFPPRFSGLQFPNYSSELNVNALELDDSALYLCASSLGQAVYGYTFGSGTRLTVV.

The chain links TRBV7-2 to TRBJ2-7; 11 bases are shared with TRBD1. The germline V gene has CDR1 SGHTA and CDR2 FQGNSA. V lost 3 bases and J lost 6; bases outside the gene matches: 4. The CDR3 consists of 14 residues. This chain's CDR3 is CASSLDRGLREQYF. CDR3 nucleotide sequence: TGTGCCAGCAGCTTGGACAGGGGGCTTCGCGAGCAGTACTTC.

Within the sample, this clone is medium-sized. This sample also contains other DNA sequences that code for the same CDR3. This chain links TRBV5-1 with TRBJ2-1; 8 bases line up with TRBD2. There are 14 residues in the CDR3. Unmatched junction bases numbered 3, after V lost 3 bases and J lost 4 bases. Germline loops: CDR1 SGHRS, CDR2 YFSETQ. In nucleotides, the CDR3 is TGCGCCAGCAGCTCGGCGGGAGGATACAATGAGCAGTTCTTC. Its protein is CASSSAGGYNEQFF.

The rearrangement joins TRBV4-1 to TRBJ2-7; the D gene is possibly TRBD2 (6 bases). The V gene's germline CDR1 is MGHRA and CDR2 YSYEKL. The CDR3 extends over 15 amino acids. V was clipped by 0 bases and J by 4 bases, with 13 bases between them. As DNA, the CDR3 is TGCGCCAGCAGCCAAGATCACGGGGGATCATACGAGCAGTACTTC. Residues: CASSQDHGGSYEQYF.

For the CDR3, the DNA is TGCGCCAGCAGCCAAGGACGGGGACTAGCGGGACGCACAGATACGCAGTATTTT. Translating it yields CASSQGRGLAGRTDTQYF. V usage is TRBV4-1 and J usage is TRBJ2-3; 13 bases line up with TRBD2. Germline CDR1 and CDR2: MGHRA and YSYEKL. The CDR3 consists of 18 residues. The V gene end was trimmed by 1 base and the J gene end by 1 base; junction bases not matched to a gene: 5.

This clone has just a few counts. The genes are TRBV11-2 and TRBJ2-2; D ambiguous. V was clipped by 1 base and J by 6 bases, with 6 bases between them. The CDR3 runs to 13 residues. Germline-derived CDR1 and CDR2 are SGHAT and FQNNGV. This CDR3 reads CASSLVQAGELFF. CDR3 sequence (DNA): TGTGCCAGCAGCTTAGTGCAGGCCGGGGAGCTGTTTTTT.

The CDR3: CAISEDSGSSSGELFF. The CDR3 DNA reads as TGTGCCATCAGTGAGGATAGCGGGAGCTCCTCCGGGGAGCTGTTTTTT. The chain is built from TRBV10-3 and TRBJ2-2, with 9 bases fitting TRBD2. The V and J ends lost 2 bases and 6 bases, in that order; junction bases with no gene match: 7. This CDR3 is 16 amino acids long. Germline assignment: CDR1 ENHRY and CDR2 SYGVKD.

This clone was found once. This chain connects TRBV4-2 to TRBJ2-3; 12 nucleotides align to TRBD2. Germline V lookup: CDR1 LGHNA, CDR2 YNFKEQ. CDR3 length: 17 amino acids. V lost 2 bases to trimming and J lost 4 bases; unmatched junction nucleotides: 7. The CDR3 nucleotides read TGTGCCAGCAGCCAAATGTCGGCTAGCGGGAGGGCAGATACGCAGTATTTT. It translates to CASSQMSASGRADTQYF.

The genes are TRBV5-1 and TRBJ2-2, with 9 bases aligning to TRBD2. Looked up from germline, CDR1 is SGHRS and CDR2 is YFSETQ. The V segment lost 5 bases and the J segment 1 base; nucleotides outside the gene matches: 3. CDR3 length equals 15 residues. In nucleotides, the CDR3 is TGCGCCAGCAGGACTAGCGGAGTGAACACCGGGGAGCTGTTTTTT. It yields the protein CASRTSGVNTGELFF. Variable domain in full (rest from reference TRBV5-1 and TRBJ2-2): KAGVTQTPRYLIKTRGQQVTLSCSPISGHRSVSWYQQTPGQGLQFLFEYFSETQRNKGNFPGRFSGRQFSNSRSEMNVSTLELGDSALYLCASRTSGVNTGELFFGEGSRLTVL.

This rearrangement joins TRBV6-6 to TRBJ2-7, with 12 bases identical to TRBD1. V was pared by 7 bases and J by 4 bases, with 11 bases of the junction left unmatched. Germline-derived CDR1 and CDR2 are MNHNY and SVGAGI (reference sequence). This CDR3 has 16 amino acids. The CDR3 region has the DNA TGTGCCAGCACCTTACTGCCGGGACAGGGGGCGTACGAGCAGTACTTC. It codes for CASTLLPGQGAYEQYF.

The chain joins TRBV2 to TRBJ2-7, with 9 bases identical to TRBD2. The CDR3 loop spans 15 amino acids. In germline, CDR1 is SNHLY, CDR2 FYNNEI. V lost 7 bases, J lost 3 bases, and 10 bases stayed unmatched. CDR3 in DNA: TGTGCCAGCATCGGTGCGGGGGGGCCAAACTACGAGCAGTACTTC. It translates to CASIGAGGPNYEQYF.

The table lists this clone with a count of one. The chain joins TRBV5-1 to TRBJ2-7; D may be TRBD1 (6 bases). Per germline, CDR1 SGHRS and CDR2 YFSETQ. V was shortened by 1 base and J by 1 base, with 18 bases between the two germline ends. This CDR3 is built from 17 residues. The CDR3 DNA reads TGCGCCAGCAGCTTGTCGACCACAGGGCCAAGGTCCTACGAGCAGTACTTC. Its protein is CASSLSTTGPRSYEQYF.

CDR3 bases: TGTGCCAGCAGTGAGGTGACAGGGGGCGGAACTGAAGCTTTCTTT. It codes for CASSEVTGGGTEAFF. The rearrangement uses TRBV6-1 and TRBJ1-1; 10 bases map to TRBD1. The CDR3 has 15 residues. In germline, CDR1 is MNHNS, CDR2 SASEGT. With V trimmed by 3 bases and J by 5 bases, 6 bases remained unmatched.

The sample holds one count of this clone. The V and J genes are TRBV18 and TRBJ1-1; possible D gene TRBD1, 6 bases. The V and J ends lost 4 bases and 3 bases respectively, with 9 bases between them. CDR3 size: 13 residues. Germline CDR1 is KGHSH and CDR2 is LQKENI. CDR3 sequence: CASSQGGDTEAFF. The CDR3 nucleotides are TGTGCCAGCTCACAGGGGGGGGACACTGAAGCTTTCTTT.

CDR3 protein: CASGLGGGTGELFF. In DNA, the CDR3 is TGCGCCAGCGGATTAGGGGGCGGCACCGGGGAGCTGTTTTTT. The J gene is TRBJ2-2, the V gene TRBV5-1; TRBD1 agrees at 7 bases. The CDR3 runs 14 residues. J was trimmed by 4 bases and V by 7 bases; bases with no gene match: 7. The germline V gene encodes CDR1 SGHRS and CDR2 YFSETQ. The variable domain in full, completed from reference TRBV5-1 and TRBJ2-2, reads KAGVTQTPRYLIKTRGQQVTLSCSPISGHRSVSWYQQTPGQGLQFLFEYFSETQRNKGNFPGRFSGRQFSNSRSEMNVSTLELGDSALYLCASGLGGGTGELFFGEGSRLTVL.

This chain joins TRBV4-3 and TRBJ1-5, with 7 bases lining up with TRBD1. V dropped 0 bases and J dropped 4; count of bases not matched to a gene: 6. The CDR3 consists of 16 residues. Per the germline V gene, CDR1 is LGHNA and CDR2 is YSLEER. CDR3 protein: CASSQEWPRGNQPQHF. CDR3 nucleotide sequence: TGCGCCAGCAGCCAAGAATGGCCCAGGGGGAATCAGCCCCAGCATTTT.

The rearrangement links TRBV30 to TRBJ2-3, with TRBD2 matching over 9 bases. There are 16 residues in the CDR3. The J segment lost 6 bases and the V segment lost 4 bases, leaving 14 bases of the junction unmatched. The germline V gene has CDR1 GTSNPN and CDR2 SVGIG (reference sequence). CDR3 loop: CAWTPGTSLRGDTQYF. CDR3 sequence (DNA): TGTGCCTGGACCCCCGGGACTAGCCTAAGGGGGGATACGCAGTATTTT.

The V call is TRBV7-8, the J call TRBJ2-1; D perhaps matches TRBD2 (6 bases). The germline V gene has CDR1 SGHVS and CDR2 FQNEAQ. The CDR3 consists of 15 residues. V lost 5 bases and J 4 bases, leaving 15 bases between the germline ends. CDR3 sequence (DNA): TGTGCCAGCAGCCTCCGGGAGAAGACTTACAATGAGCAGTTCTTC. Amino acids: CASSLREKTYNEQFF.

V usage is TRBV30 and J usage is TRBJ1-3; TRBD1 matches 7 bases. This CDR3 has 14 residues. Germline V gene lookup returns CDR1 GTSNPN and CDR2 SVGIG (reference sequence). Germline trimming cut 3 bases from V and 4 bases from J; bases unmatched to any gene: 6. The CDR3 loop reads CAWRPTGTGNTIYF. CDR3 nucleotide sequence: TGTGCCTGGAGGCCGACAGGGACGGGAAACACCATATATTTT.